The 14 T cell receptor beta chains below come from one sample, sequenced in a study of blood T cell repertoires in COVID-19 (dated by TCRdb to 2019 to 2021). Receptors were amplified or captured by the immunoSEQ multiplex PCR assay. The clones in this table, taken by TCRdb from immuneACCESS, are in-frame only. Not every clone is retained; where verified, under half of the shortfall comes from an unresolved V gene, and the cause of the rest is unknown. In all, the sample holds about 72,000 clones, and 80% to 90% of those were seen once. The ten largest clones add up to about 11% of the sample. Sequenced material: peripheral blood. The receptor set was obtained from a man aged 70 or older with active or convalescent COVID-19.

The chain links TRBV5-4 to TRBJ1-4; unclear D gene. Germline loops: CDR1 SGHNT, CDR2 YYREEE (reference sequence). The CDR3 spans 15 residues. Trimming took off 4 bases at V and 6 bases at J, with 16 bases between the two ends. CDR3 protein: CASSGSSTPDEKLFF. In DNA form, the CDR3 reads TGTGCCAGCAGCGGCAGTTCCACCCCCGATGAAAAACTGTTTTTT.

This CDR3 reads CASPEQGRCTGELFF. The CDR3 DNA reads TGTGCCAGCCCCGAACAGGGTCGGTGCACCGGGGAGCTGTTTTTT. The genes are TRBV28 and TRBJ2-2; the D gene is possibly TRBD1 (6 bases). CDR1 is MDHEN, CDR2 SYDVKM, per germline. The CDR3 extends over 15 amino acids. V lost 8 bases and J lost 4, with 17 bases in between.

By frequency in the sample, this clone is hyperexpanded. The same CDR3 is also encoded by other DNA sequences in this sample. The J gene is TRBJ1-1, the V gene TRBV9; 7 bases agree with TRBD1. Per the germline V gene, CDR1 is SGDLS and CDR2 is YYNGEE. With 0 bases clipped from V and 1 base from J, the junction kept 3 bases outside the gene matches. The CDR3 covers 15 residues. CDR3 region: CASSVGTGSNTEAFF. The CDR3 bases are TGTGCCAGCAGCGTAGGGACAGGCTCGAACACTGAAGCTTTCTTT.

V and J are TRBV4-2 and TRBJ1-4; D gene uncertain. The CDR3 length is 13 residues. The ends were cut back, 0 bases at V and 8 bases at J, with 7 bases in the middle. Germline assignment: CDR1 LGHNA and CDR2 YNFKEQ. Here the CDR3 reads CASSQDRREKLFF. DNA of the CDR3: TGTGCCAGCAGCCAAGATCGTCGGGAAAAACTGTTTTTT.

The V gene is TRBV10-3, the J gene TRBJ1-2, with unresolved D. The CDR3 has 15 amino acids. V was shortened by 3 bases and J by 1 base, with 12 bases between the two germline ends. Germline CDR1 is ENHRY and CDR2 is SYGVKD. Here the CDR3 reads CAISDPPQVNYGYTF. The CDR3 DNA reads TGTGCCATCAGTGACCCCCCGCAGGTTAACTATGGCTACACCTTC.

The chain is built from TRBV5-1 and TRBJ2-7, with 8 bases lining up with TRBD2. V lost 4 bases to trimming and J lost 3 bases; unmatched junction nucleotides: 15. In germline, CDR1 is SGHRS, CDR2 YFSETQ. This CDR3 spans 17 amino acids. The CDR3 coding sequence is TGCGCCAGCAGCCCGCGGCGTGGGCTAGCGGGCGACTACGAGCAGTACTTC. This gives the protein CASSPRRGLAGDYEQYF.

The rearrangement joins TRBV27 to TRBJ1-6; D gene uncertain. This CDR3 region has 14 residues. Germline loops: CDR1 MNHEY, CDR2 SMNVEV (reference sequence). V was shortened by 6 bases and J by 10 bases, with 16 bases between the two germline ends. The CDR3 DNA is TGTGCCAGCAGCGCCCGGGTCTCGGGGTCACCCCTCCACTTT. Amino acids: CASSARVSGSPLHF.

The V call is TRBV7-2, the J call TRBJ1-2, with TRBD1 as a possible D gene (5 bases). The CDR3 is 16 residues long. V dropped 5 bases and J dropped 0 bases, with 16 bases sitting between them. Germline lookup yields CDR1 SGHTA and CDR2 FQGNSA. CDR3 nucleotides: TGTGCCAGCAGCCGGACCTGGGGCCCAACTAACTATGGCTACACCTTC. Amino acid sequence: CASSRTWGPTNYGYTF.

The chain employs TRBV7-2 and TRBJ2-5; 9 bases map to TRBD2. In germline, CDR1 is SGHTA, CDR2 FQGNSA. Trimming removed 2 bases from V and 4 bases from J; junction bases left unmatched: 8. The CDR3 covers 16 residues. CDR3 sequence reads: CASSLYRRRGGETQYF. CDR3 DNA sequence: TGTGCCAGCAGCTTATATCGTCGGCGGGGGGGAGAGACCCAGTACTTC.

The chain couples TRBV6-5 to TRBJ1-2, with TRBD1 identical over 7 bases. V lost 6 bases to trimming and J lost 1 base; unmatched junction nucleotides: 5. This CDR3 comprises 14 residues. Germline loops: CDR1 MNHEY, CDR2 SVGAGI. In DNA form, the CDR3 reads TGTGCCAGCAGCCGGGACAGAAGTAACTATGGCTACACCTTC. This encodes CASSRDRSNYGYTF.

The rearrangement uses TRBV28 and TRBJ1-4, with D maybe TRBD1 (6 bases). This CDR3 is 13 amino acids long. V dropped 6 bases and J dropped 8 bases, with 13 bases sitting between them. CDR1 and CDR2 from the germline V gene are MDHEN and SYDVKM. The CDR3 DNA reads TGTGCCAGCAGCCGACAGGAACACGAAAAACTGTTTTTT. Amino acids: CASSRQEHEKLFF.

This chain uses TRBV6-1 with TRBJ1-5, with TRBD1 identical over 9 bases. The CDR3 extends over 15 amino acids. Germline V CDR1 and CDR2: MNHNS, SASEGT. V trimming: 2 bases; J trimming: 7 bases; junction bases outside the gene matches: 6. The CDR3 sequence: CASSEWGQGTQPQHF. The CDR3, as DNA: TGTGCCAGCAGTGAATGGGGACAGGGTACCCAGCCCCAGCATTTT.

The gene calls are TRBV7-4 and TRBJ1-5; perhaps TRBD1 as D (5 bases). The V gene's germline CDR1 is SGHVT and CDR2 SQSDAQ. V was trimmed by 3 bases and J by 0 bases, leaving 12 bases between them. This CDR3 region has 16 residues. CDR3 nucleotides: TGTGCCAGCAGCTTCCGCAGGGACTATAGCAATCAGCCCCAGCATTTT. It specifies CASSFRRDYSNQPQHF.

This clone was recorded only once. J is TRBJ1-3 and V is TRBV7-2, with unresolved D. V shed 5 bases and J shed 3 bases, with 14 bases lying between them. In germline, CDR1 is SGHTA, CDR2 FQGNSA. The CDR3 spans 15 residues. The DNA of the CDR3 is TGTGCCAGCAGCATCGGCCCGGGGTTTGGAAACACCATATATTTT. Translation: CASSIGPGFGNTIYF. The full variable domain, its missing parts supplied by reference TRBV7-2 and TRBJ1-3, is GAGVSQSPSNKVTEKGKDVELRCDPISGHTALYWYRQSLGQGLEFLIYFQGNSAPDKSGLPSDRFSAERTGGSVSTLTIQRTQQEDSAVYLCASSIGPGFGNTIYFGEGSWLTVV.